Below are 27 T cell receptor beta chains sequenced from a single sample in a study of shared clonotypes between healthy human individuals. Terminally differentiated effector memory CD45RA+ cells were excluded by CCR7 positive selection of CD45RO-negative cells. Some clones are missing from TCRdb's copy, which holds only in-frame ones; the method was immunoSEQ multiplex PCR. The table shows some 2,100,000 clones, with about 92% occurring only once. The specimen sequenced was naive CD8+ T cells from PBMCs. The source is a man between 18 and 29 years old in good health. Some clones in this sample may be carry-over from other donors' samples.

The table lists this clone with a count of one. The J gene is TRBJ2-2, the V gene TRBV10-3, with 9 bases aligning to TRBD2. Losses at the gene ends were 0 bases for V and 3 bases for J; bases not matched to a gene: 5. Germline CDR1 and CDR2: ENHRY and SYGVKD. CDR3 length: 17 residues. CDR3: CAISESLAGVYTGELFF. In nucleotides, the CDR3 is TGTGCCATCAGTGAGTCTTTAGCGGGAGTGTACACCGGGGAGCTGTTTTTT.

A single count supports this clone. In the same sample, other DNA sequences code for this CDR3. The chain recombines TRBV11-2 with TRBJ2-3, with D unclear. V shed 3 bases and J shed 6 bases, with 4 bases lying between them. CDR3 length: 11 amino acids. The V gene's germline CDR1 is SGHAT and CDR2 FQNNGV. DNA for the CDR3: TGTGCCAGCAGCTTCACGGATACGCAGTATTTT. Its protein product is CASSFTDTQYF. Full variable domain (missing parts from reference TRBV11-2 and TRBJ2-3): EAGVAQSPRYKIIEKRQSVAFWCNPISGHATLYWYQQILGQGPKLLIQFQNNGVVDDSQLPKDRFSAERLKGVDSTLKIQPAKLEDSAVYLCASSFTDTQYFGPGTRLTVL.

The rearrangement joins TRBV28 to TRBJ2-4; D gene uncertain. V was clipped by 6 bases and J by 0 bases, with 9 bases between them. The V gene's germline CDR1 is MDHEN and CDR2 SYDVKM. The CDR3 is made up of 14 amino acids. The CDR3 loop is CASRGWVAKNIQYF. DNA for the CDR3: TGTGCCAGCAGGGGGTGGGTAGCCAAAAACATTCAGTACTTC.

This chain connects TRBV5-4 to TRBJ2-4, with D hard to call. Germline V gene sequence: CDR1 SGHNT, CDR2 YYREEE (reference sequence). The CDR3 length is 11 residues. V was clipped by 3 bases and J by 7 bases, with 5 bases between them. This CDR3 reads CASSSKNIQYF. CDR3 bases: TGTGCCAGCAGCTCGAAGAACATTCAGTACTTC.

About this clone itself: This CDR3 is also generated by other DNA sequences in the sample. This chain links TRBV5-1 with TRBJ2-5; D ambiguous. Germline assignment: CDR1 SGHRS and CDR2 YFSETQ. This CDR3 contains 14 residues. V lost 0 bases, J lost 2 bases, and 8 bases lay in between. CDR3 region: CASSLVGSQETQYF. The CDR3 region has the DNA TGCGCCAGCAGCTTGGTAGGATCACAAGAGACCCAGTACTTC.

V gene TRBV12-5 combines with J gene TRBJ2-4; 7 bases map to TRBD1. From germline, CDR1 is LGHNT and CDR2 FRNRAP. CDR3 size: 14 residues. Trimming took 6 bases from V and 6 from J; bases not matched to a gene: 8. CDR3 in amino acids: CASGHVGDRNIQYF. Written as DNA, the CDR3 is TGTGCTAGTGGCCACGTTGGGGACAGAAACATTCAGTACTTC. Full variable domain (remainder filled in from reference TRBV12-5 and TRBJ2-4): DARVTQTPRHKVTEMGQEVTMRCQPILGHNTVFWYRQTMMQGLELLAYFRNRAPLDDSGMPKDRFSAEMPDATLATLKIQPSEPRDSAVYFCASGHVGDRNIQYFGAGTRLSVL.

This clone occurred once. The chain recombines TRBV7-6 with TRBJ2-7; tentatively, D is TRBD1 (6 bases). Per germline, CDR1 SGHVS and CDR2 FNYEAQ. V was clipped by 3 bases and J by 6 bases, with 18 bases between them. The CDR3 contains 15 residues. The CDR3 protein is CASSFMAGVSREQYF. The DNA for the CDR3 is TGTGCCAGCAGCTTTATGGCAGGGGTATCTCGCGAGCAGTACTTC. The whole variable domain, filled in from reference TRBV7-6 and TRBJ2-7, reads GAGVSQSPRYKVTKRGQDVALRCDPISGHVSLYWYRQALGQGPEFLTYFNYEAQQDKSGLPNDRFSAERPEGSISTLTIQRTEQRDSAMYRCASSFMAGVSREQYFGPGTRLTVT.

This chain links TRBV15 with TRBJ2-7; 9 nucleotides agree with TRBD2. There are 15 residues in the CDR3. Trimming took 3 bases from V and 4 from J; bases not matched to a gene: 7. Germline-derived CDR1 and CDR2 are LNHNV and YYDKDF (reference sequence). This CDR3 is CATSSRGGRAYEQYF. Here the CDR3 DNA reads TGTGCCACCAGCAGCAGGGGCGGGAGGGCTTACGAGCAGTACTTC.

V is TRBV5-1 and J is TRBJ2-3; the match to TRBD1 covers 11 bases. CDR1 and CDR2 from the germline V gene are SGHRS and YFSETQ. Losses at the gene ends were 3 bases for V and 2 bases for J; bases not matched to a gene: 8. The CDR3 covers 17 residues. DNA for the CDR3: TGCGCCAGCAGCTGGGACCGGGACAGGGGGGTCACAGATACGCAGTATTTT. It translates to CASSWDRDRGVTDTQYF.

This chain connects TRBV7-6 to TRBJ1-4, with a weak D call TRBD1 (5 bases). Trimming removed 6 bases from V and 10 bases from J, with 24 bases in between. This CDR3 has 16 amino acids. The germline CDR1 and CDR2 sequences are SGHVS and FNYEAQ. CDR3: CASRLGMIGAGRKLFF. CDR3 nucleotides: TGTGCCAGCAGGTTGGGGATGATCGGGGCTGGGAGAAAACTGTTTTTT. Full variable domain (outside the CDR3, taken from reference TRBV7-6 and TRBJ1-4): GAGVSQSPRYKVTKRGQDVALRCDPISGHVSLYWYRQALGQGPEFLTYFNYEAQQDKSGLPNDRFSAERPEGSISTLTIQRTEQRDSAMYRCASRLGMIGAGRKLFFGSGTQLSVL.

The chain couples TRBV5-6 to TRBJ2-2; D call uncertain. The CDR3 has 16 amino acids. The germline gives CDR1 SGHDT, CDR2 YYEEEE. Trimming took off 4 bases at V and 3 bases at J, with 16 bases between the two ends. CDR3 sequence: CASSRLDRPHTGELFF. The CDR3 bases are TGTGCCAGCAGCCGCCTGGATCGACCACACACCGGGGAGCTGTTTTTT. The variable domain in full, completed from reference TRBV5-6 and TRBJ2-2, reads DAGVTQSPTHLIKTRGQQVTLRCSPKSGHDTVSWYQQALGQGPQFIFQYYEEEERQRGNFPDRFSGHQFPNYSSELNVNALLLGDSALYLCASSRLDRPHTGELFFGEGSRLTVL.

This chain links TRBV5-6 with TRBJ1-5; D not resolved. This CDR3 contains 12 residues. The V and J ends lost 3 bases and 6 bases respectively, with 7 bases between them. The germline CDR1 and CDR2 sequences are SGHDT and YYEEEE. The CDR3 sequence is CASSSNGQPQHF. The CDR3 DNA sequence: TGTGCCAGCAGCTCCAATGGTCAGCCCCAGCATTTT.

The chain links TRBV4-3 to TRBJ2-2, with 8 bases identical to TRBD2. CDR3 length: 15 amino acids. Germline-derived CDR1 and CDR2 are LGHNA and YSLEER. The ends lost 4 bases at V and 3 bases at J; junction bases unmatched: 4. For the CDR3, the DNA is TGCGCCAGCAGCCCTTCGGGGGGGCACACCGGGGAGCTGTTTTTT. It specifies CASSPSGGHTGELFF.

In DNA form, the CDR3 reads TGCGCCAGCAGCCAAGGGTCAGGGATTAACACTGAAGCTTTCTTT. This gives the protein CASSQGSGINTEAFF. The V call is TRBV4-3, the J call TRBJ1-1, with a weak D call TRBD1 (5 bases). Germline V gene data show CDR1 as LGHNA and CDR2 as YSLEER. The CDR3 totals 15 residues. V was shortened by 1 base and J by 2 bases, with 11 bases between the two germline ends.

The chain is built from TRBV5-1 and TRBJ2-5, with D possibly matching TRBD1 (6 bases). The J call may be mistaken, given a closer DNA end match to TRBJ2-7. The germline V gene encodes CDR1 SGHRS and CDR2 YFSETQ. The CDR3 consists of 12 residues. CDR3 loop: CASSHDRYEQYF. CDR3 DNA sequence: TGCGCCAGCAGCCACGACAGGTACGAGCAGTACTTC.

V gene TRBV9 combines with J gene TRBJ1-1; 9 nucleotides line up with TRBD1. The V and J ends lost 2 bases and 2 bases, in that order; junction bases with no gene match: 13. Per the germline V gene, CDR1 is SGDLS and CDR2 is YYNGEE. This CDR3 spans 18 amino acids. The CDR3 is CASSVRGGQGLGNTEAFF. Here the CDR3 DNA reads TGTGCCAGCAGCGTGAGGGGAGGACAGGGGCTAGGAAACACTGAAGCTTTCTTT.

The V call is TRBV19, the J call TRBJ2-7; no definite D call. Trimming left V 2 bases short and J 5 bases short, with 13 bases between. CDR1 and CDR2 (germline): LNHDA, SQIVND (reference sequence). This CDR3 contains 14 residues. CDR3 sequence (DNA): TGTGCCAGTAGTATAAAGGGTAGCCCCCACGAGCAGTACTTC. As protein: CASSIKGSPHEQYF.

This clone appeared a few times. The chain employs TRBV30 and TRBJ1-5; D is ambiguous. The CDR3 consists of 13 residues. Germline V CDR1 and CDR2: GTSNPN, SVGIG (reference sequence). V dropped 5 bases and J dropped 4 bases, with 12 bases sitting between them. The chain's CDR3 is CAWGLAPNQPQHF. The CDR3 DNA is TGTGCCTGGGGGTTAGCCCCGAATCAGCCCCAGCATTTT.

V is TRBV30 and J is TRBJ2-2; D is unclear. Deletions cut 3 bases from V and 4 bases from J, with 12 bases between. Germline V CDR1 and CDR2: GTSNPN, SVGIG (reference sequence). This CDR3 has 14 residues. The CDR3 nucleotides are TGTGCCTGGAGAAATACCCGAGGCACCGGGGAGCTGTTTTTT. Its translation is CAWRNTRGTGELFF.

The CDR3 protein is CASSQVSTAGKLPSTDTQYF. The CDR3 nucleotides read TGCGCCAGCAGCCAAGTATCCACGGCGGGAAAACTCCCTAGCACAGATACGCAGTATTTT. The V gene is TRBV4-3, the J gene TRBJ2-3, with D maybe TRBD2 (6 bases). The CDR3 consists of 20 residues. V lost 1 base to trimming and J lost 0 bases, with 23 bases between them. Germline V gives CDR1 LGHNA, CDR2 YSLEER.

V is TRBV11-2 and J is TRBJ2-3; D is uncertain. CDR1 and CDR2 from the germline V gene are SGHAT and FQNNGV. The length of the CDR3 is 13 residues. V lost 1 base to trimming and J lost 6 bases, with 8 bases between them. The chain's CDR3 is CASSLVTKDTQYF. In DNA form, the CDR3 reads TGTGCCAGCAGCTTAGTGACGAAGGATACGCAGTATTTT.

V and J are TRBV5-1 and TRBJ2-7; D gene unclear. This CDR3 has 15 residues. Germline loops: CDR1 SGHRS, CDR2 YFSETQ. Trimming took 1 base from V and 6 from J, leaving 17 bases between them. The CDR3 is CASSLSDPIPLEQYF. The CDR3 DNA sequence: TGCGCCAGCAGCTTGTCTGACCCTATCCCTCTCGAGCAGTACTTC. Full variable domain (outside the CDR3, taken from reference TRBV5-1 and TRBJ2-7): KAGVTQTPRYLIKTRGQQVTLSCSPISGHRSVSWYQQTPGQGLQFLFEYFSETQRNKGNFPGRFSGRQFSNSRSEMNVSTLELGDSALYLCASSLSDPIPLEQYFGPGTRLTVT.

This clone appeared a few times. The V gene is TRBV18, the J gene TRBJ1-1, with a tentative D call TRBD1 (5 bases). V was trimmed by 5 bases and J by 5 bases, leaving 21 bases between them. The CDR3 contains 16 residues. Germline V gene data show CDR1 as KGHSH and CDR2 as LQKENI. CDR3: CASSSLGRVSGTEAFF. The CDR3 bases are TGTGCCAGCTCATCCCTGGGACGAGTCAGCGGGACTGAAGCTTTCTTT.

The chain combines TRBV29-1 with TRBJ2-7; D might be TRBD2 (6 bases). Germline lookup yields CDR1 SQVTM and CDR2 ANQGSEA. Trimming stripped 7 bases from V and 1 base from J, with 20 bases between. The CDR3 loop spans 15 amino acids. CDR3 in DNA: TGCAGCGCCGTTGAGGAGGGAGGCGTATCCTACGAGCAGTACTTC. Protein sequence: CSAVEEGGVSYEQYF.

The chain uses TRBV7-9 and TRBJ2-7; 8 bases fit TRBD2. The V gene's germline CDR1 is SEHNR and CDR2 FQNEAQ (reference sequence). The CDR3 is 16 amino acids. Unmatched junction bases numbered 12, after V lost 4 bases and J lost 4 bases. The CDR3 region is CASSSSPAGAVYEQYF. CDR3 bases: TGTGCCAGCAGCTCCTCCCCAGCGGGGGCTGTTTACGAGCAGTACTTC.

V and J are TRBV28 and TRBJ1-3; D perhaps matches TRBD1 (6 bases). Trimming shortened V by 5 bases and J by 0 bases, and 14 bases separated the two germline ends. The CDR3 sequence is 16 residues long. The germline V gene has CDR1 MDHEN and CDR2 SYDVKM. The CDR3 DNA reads TGTGCCAGCAGTCCCTACGGGACAATCTCTGGAAACACCATATATTTT. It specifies CASSPYGTISGNTIYF.

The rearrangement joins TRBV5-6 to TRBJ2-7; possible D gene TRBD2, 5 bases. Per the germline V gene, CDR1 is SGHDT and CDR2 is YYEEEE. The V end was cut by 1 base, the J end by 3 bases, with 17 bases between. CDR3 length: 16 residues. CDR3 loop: CASSLTGLLTDYEQYF. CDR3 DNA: TGTGCCAGCAGCTTGACCGGACTTCTCACGGACTACGAGCAGTACTTC.